This section outlines one TCR beta chain sequence together with its context. Its target is not known. TCRdb analysed the 5' RACE reads with MiXCR anew, one entry per CDR3 protein. Of 150,000 to 200,000 distinct CDR3 sequences listed, 18% are singletons. These data are taken from a study of CD8 T cells in ankylosing spondylitis. Broader study findings: Significantly higher representation of disease-linked clones was reported for matched ankylosing spondylitis synovial fluid.

This clonotype was obtained from a male donor aged 5 to 30 with ankylosing spondylitis or in good health (not recorded which). Sequenced material: blood, either unsorted or a sorted T cell fraction (not recorded which).

CDR3 in DNA: TGTGCCAGCAGTCGTCGGGTCCTAGTCTACACAGATACGCAGTATTTT. It translates to CASSRRVLVYTDTQYF. The gene calls are TRBV28 and TRBJ2-3; D not resolved. V dropped 5 bases and J dropped 2 bases, with 17 bases sitting between them. The CDR3 consists of 16 residues. The germline gives CDR1 MDHEN, CDR2 SYDVKM.